This TCR beta chain is from a study of cytotoxic CD8 clonotypes in ibrutinib-treated CLL (dated by TCRdb to about 2021). About the study as a whole: The cohort included more than 14 treatment-naive and some 10 relapsed/refractory patients; roughly 17 were IGHV unmutated. Partial responses were observed in some 24 patients and complete responses in 2; after a median follow-up of around 68 months, remission was maintained in around 14 patients and progression was observed in about twelve. Response samples were taken after a median of approximately eleven months on treatment, ranging from about 6 to 40 months. An average of around 250,000 productive templates and some 100,000 productive rearrangements was obtained per sample. Of the roughly 90 participants in the trial, about 25 had longitudinal samples available. Cryopreserved peripheral blood mononuclear cells were obtained prior to treatment, at the time of response, and at either disease progression or sustained remission. Patients were still on ibrutinib when every remission and progressive disease sample was collected.

This sample's time point label indicates: 12 months on ibrutinib. For TCR beta library preparation, roughly 2 micrograms of genomic DNA were extracted from the cryopreserved PBMCs. High-throughput TCR beta sequencing was performed on longitudinal blood samples from CLL patients receiving ibrutinib monotherapy. Patients were enrolled in a phase 2 open-label single-center ibrutinib monotherapy trial. Overall study results and their limits: Baseline clonality was found to be higher than that of age-matched healthy donors and was strongly correlated with circulating CD8+ T-cell counts. Sustained-remission and progressing patients did not have matched sampling times, and lymph node repertoires were not examined. At ibrutinib response clonality went up, during sustained remission it held steady, and at progression it dropped back toward baseline. Public clonotypes were rare and either shrank or stayed stable during treatment, and the rise in clonality at ibrutinib response reflected expansion of private clonotypes.

On a MiSeq, deep resolution sequencing aimed for a depth between 1 in 1 million and 1 in 200,000 T cells, with each clonotype covered roughly 10x on average. The immunoSEQ hsTCRB Kit was used to generate TCR beta libraries. In the paper's pipeline: The data were analyzed with ImmunoSEQ Analyzer and ImmunoSEQ Data Assistant, and V, D and J gene assignments followed IMGT definitions. Clonality, with values ranging from 0 to 1, was calculated as one minus the normalized Shannon entropy of productive rearrangement frequencies. Only overrepresented clonotypes making up at least 0.05% of the repertoire of each patient were included in the public clonotype analysis. About a dozen repertoires from age-matched healthy donors, obtained from immuneACCESS, served as clonality controls. Not all clones reach the TCRdb copy of this immuneACCESS table, which keeps in-frame sequences only. Checked studies attribute under half of the gap to unresolved V genes and leave the rest unexplained. The V and J calls and the clone size are those of that table, but D and trimming were determined from the DNA. In this sample the table shows 90,000 to 100,000 clones, approximately 82% of which occur a single time. Around 30% of the sample belongs to the ten largest clones.

A word on this clone: Its antigen has not been determined. No much larger clonotype is one base removed from it; base qualities were not supplied.

This clonotype originated in a human donor with chronic lymphocytic leukemia. The sample was PBMCs, taken after 12 months of ibrutinib treatment.

The sequence in DNA is TGTGCCAGCAGTTCCCCTAGCGGGGGGAACACCGGGGAGCTGTTTTTT. It encodes CASSSPSGGNTGELFF. The chain employs TRBV6-5 and TRBJ2-2, with 10 junctional bases fitting TRBD2. Relative to germline, V is missing 4 bases and J is missing 1 base, with 3 bases of the junction outside any gene match. Its CDR3 holds 16 amino acids, cysteine through phenylalanine. The DNA shown is the 48-base CDR3, in frame from base 1. The CDR1 and CDR2 encoded by the germline V gene are MNHEY and SVGAGI.